A selection of T cell receptor beta chains follows, all from one sample in a study of T cells in Graves' hyperthyroidism and ophthalmopathy. Using its own MiXCR run on the multiplex PCR reads, TCRdb lists one record per CDR3 protein. Of some 250,000 distinct CDR3 sequences in the sample, nearly 15% are singletons; the top ten hold over 25%. The sequenced sample was blood. Source of these receptors: a woman aged 45-65 years with Graves' hyperthyroidism that later progressed to Graves' ophthalmopathy. CDR3s include the opening cysteine and the closing phenylalanine or tryptophan. A D gene is named only where the DNA matches it firmly. The listing skips clone size in some rows; elsewhere it reads once, few, many or a size class.

clone size: many; V gene: TRBV12-5; J gene: TRBJ1-1; D gene: TRBD1; CDR3 DNA: TGTGCTAGTGCCTCGGGACAGGGCACTGAAGCTTTCTTT; CDR3 protein: CASASGQGTEAFF
clone size: NA; V gene: TRBV2; J gene: TRBJ1-1; D gene: NA; CDR3 DNA: TGTGCCAGGGCTAGGCCCCCCGGGGCGGACACTGAAGCTTTCTTT; CDR3 protein: CARARPPGADTEAFF
clone size: NA; V gene: TRBV9; J gene: TRBJ2-3; D gene: TRBD1; CDR3 DNA: TGTGCCAGTTCCTTTTCGGGACAGGGGACAGATACGCAGTATTTT; CDR3 protein: CASSFSGQGTDTQYF
clone size: NA; V gene: TRBV5-1; J gene: TRBJ2-1; D gene: NA; CDR3 DNA: TGCGCCAGCAACGCTTGGATTGTGGGCCGGGATTCTGAGCAGTTCTTC; CDR3 protein: CASNAWIVGRDSEQFF
clone size: NA; V gene: TRBV12-3/TRBV12-4; J gene: TRBJ1-1; D gene: NA; CDR3 DNA: TGTGCCAGCAGTTTATCGGGAGGGACACTCGTGAACACTGAAGCTTTCTTT; CDR3 protein: CASSLSGGTLVNTEAFF
clone size: many; V gene: TRBV28; J gene: TRBJ1-1; D gene: NA; CDR3 DNA: TGTGCCAGCAGTTTACCGCGGGGAGCGGGAGGGAACACTGAAGCTTTCTTT; CDR3 protein: CASSLPRGAGGNTEAFF
clone size: many; V gene: TRBV6-1; J gene: TRBJ1-6; D gene: NA; CDR3 DNA: TGTGCCAGCACTCCAGATAATTCACCCCTCCACTTT; CDR3 protein: CASTPDNSPLHF
clone size: NA; V gene: TRBV18; J gene: TRBJ1-2; D gene: TRBD1; CDR3 DNA: TGTGCCAGCTCATCGACAGGGGGCCATGACTATGGCTACACCTTC; CDR3 protein: CASSSTGGHDYGYTF
clone size: NA; V gene: TRBV7-9; J gene: TRBJ1-4; D gene: TRBD1; CDR3 DNA: TGTGCCAGCAGCCCCCCAGGGACAGGGGGCATTGAAAAACTGTTTTTT; CDR3 protein: CASSPPGTGGIEKLFF
clone size: many; V gene: TRBV28; J gene: TRBJ2-7; D gene: TRBD1; CDR3 DNA: TGTGCCAGCGAAGAGACTGGACAGGGGGCCTACGAGCAGTACTTC; CDR3 protein: CASEETGQGAYEQYF
clone size: many; V gene: TRBV3-1; J gene: TRBJ2-1; D gene: TRBD1; CDR3 DNA: TGTGCCAGCAGCCATACAGGGGGCGAGCAGTTCTTC; CDR3 protein: CASSHTGGEQFF
clone size: NA; V gene: TRBV20-1; J gene: TRBJ2-3; D gene: TRBD2; CDR3 DNA: TGCAGTGCTGGGGGACTAGCGGGAGGTCCTACAGATACGCAGTATTTT; CDR3 protein: CSAGGLAGGPTDTQYF
clone size: many; V gene: TRBV11-2; J gene: TRBJ1-1; D gene: NA; CDR3 DNA: TGTGCCAGCAGCCTAGTTGGGGGGGGCGCGAGGATGCCGGTGGCTGAAGCTTTCTTT; CDR3 protein: CASSLVGGGARMPVAEAFF
clone size: many; V gene: TRBV11-2; J gene: TRBJ1-1; D gene: NA; CDR3 DNA: TGTGCCAGCAGCTCCCCGACAGCTCTAATGAACACTGAAGCTTTCTTT; CDR3 protein: CASSSPTALMNTEAFF
clone size: NA; V gene: TRBV5-6; J gene: TRBJ1-2; D gene: NA; CDR3 DNA: TGTGCCAGCACCCCTAACCCCGCACTAATCACCTATGGCTACACCTTC; CDR3 protein: CASTPNPALITYGYTF
clone size: NA; V gene: TRBV7-8; J gene: TRBJ2-1; D gene: TRBD2; CDR3 DNA: TGTGCCAGCAGCTGGACTAGCGGGAGTCAAGGGTCCTACAATGAGCAGTTCTTC; CDR3 protein: CASSWTSGSQGSYNEQFF
clone size: many; V gene: TRBV7-6; J gene: TRBJ2-1; D gene: NA; CDR3 DNA: TGTGCCAGCAGCTTAGACATAGGGGATTCCTACAATGAGCAGTTCTTC; CDR3 protein: CASSLDIGDSYNEQFF
clone size: many; V gene: TRBV18; J gene: TRBJ2-3; D gene: NA; CDR3 DNA: TGTGCCAGCTGGCGTAGTGGTACGCAGTATTTT; CDR3 protein: CASWRSGTQYF
clone size: few; V gene: TRBV27; J gene: TRBJ2-7; D gene: TRBD1; CDR3 DNA: TGTGCCAGCAGAAAACTCGGGACAGGTGGCGAGCAGTACTTC; CDR3 protein: CASRKLGTGGEQYF
clone size: many; V gene: TRBV2; J gene: TRBJ1-2; D gene: NA; CDR3 DNA: TGTGCCAGCAGACGAGACAGAGCGGGGTTTTATGGCTACACCTTC; CDR3 protein: CASRRDRAGFYGYTF
clone size: many; V gene: TRBV12-3/TRBV12-4; J gene: TRBJ1-2; D gene: NA; CDR3 DNA: TGTGCCAGCAGCCTCGGACAGTTCTATGGCTACACCTTC; CDR3 protein: CASSLGQFYGYTF
clone size: many; V gene: TRBV5-6; J gene: TRBJ2-5; D gene: NA; CDR3 DNA: TGTGCCAGCAGCTTGTCCTTAAAGACCCAGTACTTC; CDR3 protein: CASSLSLKTQYF
clone size: few; V gene: TRBV2; J gene: TRBJ1-2; D gene: NA; CDR3 DNA: TGTGCCAGCAGTGAAGCGCGGCAGGGCCAGGGCTACACCTTC; CDR3 protein: CASSEARQGQGYTF
clone size: many; V gene: TRBV28; J gene: TRBJ2-7; D gene: NA; CDR3 DNA: TGTGCCAGCAGTTTATTGGGACTCTACGAGCAGTACTTC; CDR3 protein: CASSLLGLYEQYF
clone size: many; V gene: TRBV29-1; J gene: TRBJ2-3; D gene: NA; CDR3 DNA: TGCAGCGTTACCCAAAACAGGGAGGATACGCAGTATTTT; CDR3 protein: CSVTQNREDTQYF
clone size: few; V gene: TRBV3-1; J gene: TRBJ2-2; D gene: TRBD2; CDR3 DNA: TGTGCCAGCAGCCAACGAGCGGGAGGCCCGGGGGGGGAGCTGTTTTTT; CDR3 protein: CASSQRAGGPGGELFF
clone size: many; V gene: TRBV11-2; J gene: TRBJ2-5; D gene: NA; CDR3 DNA: TGTGCCAGCAGCGCGGGGGAGACCCAGTACTTC; CDR3 protein: CASSAGETQYF
clone size: many; V gene: TRBV20-1; J gene: TRBJ1-1; D gene: NA; CDR3 DNA: TGCAGACCCTCGGACACCAACACTGAAGCTTTCTTT; CDR3 protein: CRPSDTNTEAFF
clone size: once; V gene: TRBV28; J gene: TRBJ1-1; D gene: NA; CDR3 DNA: TGTGCCAGTTTAGGGGGACGTCCCTTAGTCGCTGAAGCTTTCTTT; CDR3 protein: CASLGGRPLVAEAFF
clone size: NA; V gene: TRBV28; J gene: TRBJ1-3; D gene: NA; CDR3 DNA: TGTGCCAGCAGTTTCGGGATAAGGGGGGGAAACACCATATATTTT; CDR3 protein: CASSFGIRGGNTIYF
clone size: many; V gene: TRBV10-3; J gene: TRBJ2-7; D gene: TRBD1; CDR3 DNA: TGTGCCATCAGTGAGTACGTCCCGGGACAGGGTAGTCACGAGCAGTACTTC; CDR3 protein: CAISEYVPGQGSHEQYF
clone size: many; V gene: TRBV18; J gene: TRBJ2-7; D gene: TRBD2; CDR3 DNA: TGTGCCAGCTCACCCCCCCTACTAGCGGGAGACGAGCAGTACTTC; CDR3 protein: CASSPPLLAGDEQYF
clone size: many; V gene: TRBV11-2; J gene: TRBJ2-1; D gene: NA; CDR3 DNA: TGTGCCAGCTCCGGGAGCGAGTTACCCTCCTACAATGAGCAGTTCTTC; CDR3 protein: CASSGSELPSYNEQFF
clone size: few; V gene: TRBV14; J gene: TRBJ1-1; D gene: NA; CDR3 DNA: TGTGCCAGCAGCCAAGGGATCAGGGTAGAGCAAGCTTTCTTT; CDR3 protein: CASSQGIRVEQAFF
clone size: many; V gene: TRBV10-3; J gene: TRBJ2-3; D gene: NA; CDR3 DNA: TGTGCCATCAGTGAGTCGGGGGTTGCAGATACGCAGTATTTT; CDR3 protein: CAISESGVADTQYF
clone size: many; V gene: TRBV28; J gene: TRBJ2-3; D gene: NA; CDR3 DNA: TGTGCCAGCAGCTCCCCCGCAGAAAGCGGCACAGATACGCAGTATTTT; CDR3 protein: CASSSPAESGTDTQYF
clone size: NA; V gene: TRBV18; J gene: TRBJ2-1; D gene: TRBD1; CDR3 DNA: TGTGCCAGCTCACCGACGGGACAGAGAAATGAGCAGTTCTTC; CDR3 protein: CASSPTGQRNEQFF
clone size: many; V gene: TRBV20-1; J gene: TRBJ2-1; D gene: TRBD2; CDR3 DNA: TGCAGTGCCTCCTCCAGCGGGAGCACCTACAATGAGCAGTTCTTC; CDR3 protein: CSASSSGSTYNEQFF
clone size: many; V gene: TRBV5-1; J gene: TRBJ1-1; D gene: TRBD1; CDR3 DNA: TGCGCCAGCAGCTTACAGGGGGTTGTCACTGAAGCTTTCTTT; CDR3 protein: CASSLQGVVTEAFF
clone size: many; V gene: TRBV20-1; J gene: TRBJ1-2; D gene: TRBD1; CDR3 DNA: TGCAGTGCTAGAGATCCGTGGACAGGGGGTGGCTACACCTTC; CDR3 protein: CSARDPWTGGGYTF
clone size: many; V gene: TRBV7-3; J gene: TRBJ2-1; D gene: NA; CDR3 DNA: TGTGCCAGCAGCTTCCGGGACGAGGACAATGAGCAGTTCTTC; CDR3 protein: CASSFRDEDNEQFF